This T cell receptor (beta chain) was identified during a study of blood T cell repertoires in COVID-19. At the level of the study: Material from acute and convalescent COVID-19 was sourced from the United States, Italy and Spain. The cDNA or gDNA used as material had been derived from T cells, B-cell-depleted T cells, or PBMCs.

Those who participated ranged in age from roughly 18 to 90 years and resided in 20 to 30 US areas. Allocation to cohorts depended on clinical history reported by the participants. The germline V gene has CDR1 SGDLS and CDR2 YYNGEE. The junction had 11 bases not matched to a gene; V was cut back by 1 base and J by 4 bases. This CDR3 contains 18 residues. TCRdb keeps only in-frame clones here, not all; method: immunoSEQ multiplex PCR. The table records approximately 150,000 clones, roughly 80% of them present only once. Sequenced input: PBMCs or T cells enriched from blood (not recorded which). The chain recombines TRBV9 with TRBJ2-2, with TRBD2 matching 9 bases. The receptor's source is a woman between 40 and 50 years old with acute COVID-19. The CDR3 DNA follows: TGTGCCAGCAGCGTAAACGTGGGCGGGAGGGCCGGCACCGGGGAGCTGTTTTTT. It yields the protein CASSVNVGGRAGTGELFF.